Listed here is a single T cell receptor beta chain. Its antigen is unknown. A much larger clone lies a single base off, so this may be a read error. The data were obtained in a study of blood T cells in healthy people across ages. Aged about 6 to 90, donors were systemically healthy Caucasians from Russia. Study-wide results and caveats: There was no known CMV status for donors, so expanded clonotype changes were possibly confounded. Diversity estimates from one million T cells were considered underestimates.

The use of a sample-barcoded 5' primer and a J-beta primer mix characterized a second PCR of roughly 6 to 11 cycles. TCRdb passed the 5' RACE reads through MiXCR, listing each CDR3 protein once. Here the sample spans about 900,000 distinct CDR3 sequences, under 50% being singletons. This TCR was sampled from a young man in good health. Sequenced sample: blood.

CDR3 residues: CASSVGGGVYNEQYF. CDR3 nucleotides: TGTGCCAGCAGCGTAGGCGGGGGGGTCTACAATGAGCAGTACTTC. This sequence joins TRBV9 and TRBJ2-7; 9 bases map to TRBD2. V shed 0 bases, J shed 7 bases, and the junction held 8 bases outside the gene matches. CDR1 and CDR2 from the germline V gene are SGDLS and YYNGEE. This CDR3 contains 15 residues.